A single sample is the source of the 7 T cell receptor beta chains below, sequenced in a study of blood T cell repertoires in COVID-19. Clones were sequenced by immunoSEQ multiplex PCR, and TCRdb holds only the in-frame ones, with some missing. The sample consists of almost 400,000 clones, around 89% of them appearing once. Sequencing used PBMCs or T cells enriched from blood (not recorded which). These TCRs come from a woman aged 25-40 years with acute COVID-19.

The chain employs TRBV10-2 and TRBJ1-1; D is unresolved. The CDR3 covers 12 residues. Germline V lookup: CDR1 WSHSY, CDR2 SAAADI. V shed 8 bases and J shed 4 bases, with 11 bases lying between them. DNA of the CDR3: TGCGCCAGCTGGGAAGAGGGCACTGAAGCTTTCTTT. This encodes CASWEEGTEAFF.

This rearrangement joins TRBV11-1 to TRBJ2-7; weak D call: TRBD2 (6 bases). V lost 1 base and J lost 3, with 10 bases in between. Per germline, CDR1 SGHAT and CDR2 FQDESV (reference sequence). This CDR3 region has 14 residues. The CDR3 here is CASSLGGRSYEQYF. The DNA of the CDR3 is TGTGCCAGCAGCTTAGGTGGGAGGAGCTACGAGCAGTACTTC.

The chain uses TRBV5-1 and TRBJ1-1; the match to TRBD1 covers 8 bases. Losses at the gene ends were 3 bases for V and 6 bases for J; bases not matched to a gene: 10. Germline V gene data show CDR1 as SGHRS and CDR2 as YFSETQ. This CDR3 has 15 amino acids. The CDR3 loop reads CASSSETGAPPEAFF. CDR3 in DNA: TGCGCCAGCAGCTCTGAGACAGGGGCACCACCTGAAGCTTTCTTT.

V gene TRBV5-1 combines with J gene TRBJ2-3; perhaps TRBD1 as D (6 bases). CDR1 and CDR2 (germline): SGHRS, YFSETQ. Trimming stripped 4 bases from V and 2 bases from J, with 14 bases between. The length of the CDR3 is 15 residues. The CDR3 protein is CASSPQGRDTDTQYF. The CDR3 coding sequence is TGCGCCAGCAGCCCCCAGGGGCGCGACACAGATACGCAGTATTTT.

The rearrangement joins TRBV18 to TRBJ1-2; D is possibly TRBD1 (5 bases). Trimming took 0 bases from V and 4 from J, leaving 12 bases between them. Germline V gene lookup returns CDR1 KGHSH and CDR2 LQKENI. The CDR3 sequence is 15 residues long. The CDR3 spells CASSPPGSRVYGYTF. The CDR3 bases are TGTGCCAGCTCACCACCGGGCTCCAGGGTCTATGGCTACACCTTC.

This clone appeared a few times. The identical CDR3 is also encoded by other nucleotide sequences in the sample. The J gene is TRBJ2-7, the V gene TRBV5-4; a weak D match, TRBD1 (5 bases). Trimming left V 4 bases short and J 3 bases short, with 8 bases between. Per germline, CDR1 SGHNT and CDR2 YYREEE (reference sequence). This CDR3 comprises 12 residues. In DNA form, the CDR3 reads TGTGCCAGCAGCCGTGACAGCTACGAGCAGTACTTC. This encodes CASSRDSYEQYF. The full variable domain, in which reference TRBV5-4 and TRBJ2-7 provide the parts outside the CDR3, is ETGVTQSPTHLIKTRGQQVTLRCSSQSGHNTVSWYQQALGQGPQFIFQYYREEENGRGNFPPRFSGLQFPNYSSELNVNALELDDSALYLCASSRDSYEQYFGPGTRLTVT.

V gene TRBV4-3 combines with J gene TRBJ2-1, with 9 bases that match TRBD1. Germline V gene lookup returns CDR1 LGHNA and CDR2 YSLEER. The CDR3 sequence is 15 residues long. V lost 6 bases to trimming and J lost 9 bases; unmatched junction nucleotides: 12. CDR3 sequence (DNA): TGCGCCAGCAGTCGCGGGACAGGGATGAAGGTTGAGCAGTTCTTC. As protein: CASSRGTGMKVEQFF.